This T cell receptor beta chain appears in the sequencing data of a study of Ad26.COV2.S vaccination and SARS-CoV-2 variants. Turning to the study itself: Once, or twice with 56 days between doses, Ad26.COV2.S was given intramuscularly. Overall study findings and caveats: Compared with placebo recipients, vaccine recipients had higher spike-specific TCR breadth.

As concerns this clone: As yet, its antigen is unknown.

TCRdb's copy holds only in-frame clones and misses some; the assay was immunoSEQ multiplex PCR. The table records around 250,000 clones, around nine tenths of them present only once. Treatment here: some 20 received Ad26.COV2.S at low or high dose, single or two shots; roughly five received placebo; per-sample allocation not given. Material that was analyzed had been drawn on day 63 after the first vaccine or placebo injection. The specimen was peripheral blood, collected in a trial of Ad26.COV2.S vaccine versus placebo. The receptor's source is a person aged 18-65 years who received the Ad26.COV2.S COVID-19 vaccine or a placebo.

The CDR3 DNA reads TGTGCCAGCAGCTTCTGGGGGACAGCCAGCACAGATACGCAGTATTTT. It encodes CASSFWGTASTDTQYF. The chain joins TRBV7-2 to TRBJ2-3; 7 bases are shared with TRBD1. V lost 3 bases to trimming and J lost 0 bases; unmatched junction nucleotides: 6. The CDR3 is 16 residues long. The germline V gene encodes CDR1 SGHTA and CDR2 FQGNSA.